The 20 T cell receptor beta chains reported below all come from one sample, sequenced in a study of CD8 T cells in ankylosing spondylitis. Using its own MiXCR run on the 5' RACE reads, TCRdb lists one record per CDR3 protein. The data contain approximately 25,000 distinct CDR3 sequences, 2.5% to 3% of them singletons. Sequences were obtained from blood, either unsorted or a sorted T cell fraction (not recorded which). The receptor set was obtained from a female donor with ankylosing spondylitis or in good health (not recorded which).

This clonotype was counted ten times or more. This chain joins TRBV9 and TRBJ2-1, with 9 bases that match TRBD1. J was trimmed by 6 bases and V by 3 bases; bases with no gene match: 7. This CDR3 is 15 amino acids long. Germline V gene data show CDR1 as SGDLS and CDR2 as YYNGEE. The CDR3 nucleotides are TGTGCCAGCAGCGGAAAACAGGGGGCGTCCAATGAGCAGTTCTTC. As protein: CASSGKQGASNEQFF.

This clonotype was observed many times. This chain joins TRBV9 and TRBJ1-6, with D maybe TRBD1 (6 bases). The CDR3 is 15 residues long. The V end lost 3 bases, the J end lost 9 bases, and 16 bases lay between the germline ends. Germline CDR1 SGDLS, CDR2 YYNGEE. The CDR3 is CASSAKQGFGSPLHF. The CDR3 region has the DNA TGTGCCAGCAGCGCGAAACAGGGCTTCGGTTCACCCCTCCACTTT.

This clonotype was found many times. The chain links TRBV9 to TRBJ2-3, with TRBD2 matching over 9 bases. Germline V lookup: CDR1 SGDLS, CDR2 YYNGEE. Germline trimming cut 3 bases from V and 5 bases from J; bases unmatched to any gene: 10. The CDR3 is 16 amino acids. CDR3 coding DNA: TGTGCCAGCAGCGGAACGCGGGGGGGACTGCGAGATACGCAGTATTTT. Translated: CASSGTRGGLRDTQYF.

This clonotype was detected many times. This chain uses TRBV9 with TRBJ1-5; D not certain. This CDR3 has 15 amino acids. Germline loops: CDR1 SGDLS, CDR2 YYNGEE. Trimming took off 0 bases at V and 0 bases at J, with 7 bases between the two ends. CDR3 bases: TGTGCCAGCAGCGTAGGGCCCGATAGCAATCAGCCCCAGCATTTT. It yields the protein CASSVGPDSNQPQHF.

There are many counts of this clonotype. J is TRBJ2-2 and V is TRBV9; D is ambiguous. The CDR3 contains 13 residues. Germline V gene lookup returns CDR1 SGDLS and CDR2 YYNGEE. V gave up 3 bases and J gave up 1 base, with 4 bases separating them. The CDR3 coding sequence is TGTGCCAGCAGCGGGATGAACACCGGGGAGCTGTTTTTT. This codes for CASSGMNTGELFF.

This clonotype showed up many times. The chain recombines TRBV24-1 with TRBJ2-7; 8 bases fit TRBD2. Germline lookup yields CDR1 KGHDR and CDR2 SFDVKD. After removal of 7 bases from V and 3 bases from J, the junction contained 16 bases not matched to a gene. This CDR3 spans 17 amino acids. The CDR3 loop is CATSLSRTPGGGYEQYF. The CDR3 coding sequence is TGTGCCACCAGCCTTTCTCGGACCCCGGGGGGGGGCTACGAGCAGTACTTC.

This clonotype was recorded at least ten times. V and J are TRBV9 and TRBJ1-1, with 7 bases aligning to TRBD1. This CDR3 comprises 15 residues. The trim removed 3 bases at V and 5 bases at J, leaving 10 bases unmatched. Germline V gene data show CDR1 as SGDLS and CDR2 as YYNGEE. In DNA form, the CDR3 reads TGTGCCAGCAGCGGCCGAACAGGGGCGGCTACTGAAGCTTTCTTT. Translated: CASSGRTGAATEAFF.

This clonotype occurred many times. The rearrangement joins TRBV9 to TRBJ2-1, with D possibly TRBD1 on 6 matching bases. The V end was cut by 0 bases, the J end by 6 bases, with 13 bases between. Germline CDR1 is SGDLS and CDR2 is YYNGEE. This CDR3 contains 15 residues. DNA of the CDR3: TGTGCCAGCAGCGTAGGTGGCAGGGGTATCAATGAGCAGTTCTTC. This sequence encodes CASSVGGRGINEQFF.

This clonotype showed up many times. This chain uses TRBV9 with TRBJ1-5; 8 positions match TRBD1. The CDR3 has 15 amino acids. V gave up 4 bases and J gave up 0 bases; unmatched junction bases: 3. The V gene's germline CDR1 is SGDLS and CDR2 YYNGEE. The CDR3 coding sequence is TGTGCCAGCAGCCGGGGACAGGCTAGCAATCAGCCCCAGCATTTT. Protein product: CASSRGQASNQPQHF. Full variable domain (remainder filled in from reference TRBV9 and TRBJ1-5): DSGVTQTPKHLITATGQRVTLRCSPRSGDLSVYWYQQSLDQGLQFLIQYYNGEERAKGNILERFSAQQFPDLHSELNLSSLELGDSALYFCASSRGQASNQPQHFGDGTRLSIL.

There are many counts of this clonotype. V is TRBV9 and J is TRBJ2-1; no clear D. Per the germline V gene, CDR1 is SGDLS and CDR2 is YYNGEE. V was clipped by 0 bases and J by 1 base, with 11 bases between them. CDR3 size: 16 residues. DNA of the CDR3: TGTGCCAGCAGCGTAGGATGGTCGGCGTCCTACAATGAGCAGTTCTTC. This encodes CASSVGWSASYNEQFF.

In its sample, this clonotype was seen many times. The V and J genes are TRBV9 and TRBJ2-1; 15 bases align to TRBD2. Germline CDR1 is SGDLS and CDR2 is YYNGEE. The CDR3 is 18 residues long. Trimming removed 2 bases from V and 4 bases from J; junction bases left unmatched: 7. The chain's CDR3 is CASSVRTSGRAGYNEQFF. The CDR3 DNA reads TGTGCCAGCAGCGTCAGGACTAGCGGGAGGGCCGGGTACAATGAGCAGTTCTTC.

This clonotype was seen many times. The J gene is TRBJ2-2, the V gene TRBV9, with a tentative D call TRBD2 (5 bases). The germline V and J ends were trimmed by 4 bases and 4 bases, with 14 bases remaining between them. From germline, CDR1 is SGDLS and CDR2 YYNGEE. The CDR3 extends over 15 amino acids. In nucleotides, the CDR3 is TGTGCCAGCAGCCCCCGAGCGGATGTCACCGGGGAGCTGTTTTTT. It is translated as CASSPRADVTGELFF.

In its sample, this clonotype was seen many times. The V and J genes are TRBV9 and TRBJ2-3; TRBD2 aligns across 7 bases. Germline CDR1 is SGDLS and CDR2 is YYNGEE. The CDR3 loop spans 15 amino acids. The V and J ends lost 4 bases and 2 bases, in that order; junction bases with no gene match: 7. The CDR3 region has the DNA TGTGCCAGCAGCCCAGGCGGGGGACCCACAGATACGCAGTATTTT. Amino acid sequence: CASSPGGGPTDTQYF.

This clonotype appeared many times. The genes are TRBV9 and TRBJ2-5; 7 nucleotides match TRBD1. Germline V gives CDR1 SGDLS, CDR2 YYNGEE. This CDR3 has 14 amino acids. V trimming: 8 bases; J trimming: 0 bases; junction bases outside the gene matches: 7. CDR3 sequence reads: CASSPTGNQETQYF. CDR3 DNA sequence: TGTGCCAGTAGCCCGACAGGGAACCAAGAGACCCAGTACTTC.

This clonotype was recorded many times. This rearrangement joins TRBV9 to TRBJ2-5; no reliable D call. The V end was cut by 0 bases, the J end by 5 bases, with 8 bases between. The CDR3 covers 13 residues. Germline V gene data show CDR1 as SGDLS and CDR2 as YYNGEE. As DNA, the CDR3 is TGTGCCAGCAGCGTAGAGGCCAGGGAGACCCAGTACTTC. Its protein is CASSVEARETQYF.

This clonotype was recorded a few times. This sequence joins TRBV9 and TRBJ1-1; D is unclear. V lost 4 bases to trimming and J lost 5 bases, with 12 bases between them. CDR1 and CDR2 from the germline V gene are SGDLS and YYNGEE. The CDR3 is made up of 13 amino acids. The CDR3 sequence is CASSPLSLTEAFF. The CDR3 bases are TGTGCCAGCAGCCCCTTATCCTTAACTGAAGCTTTCTTT.

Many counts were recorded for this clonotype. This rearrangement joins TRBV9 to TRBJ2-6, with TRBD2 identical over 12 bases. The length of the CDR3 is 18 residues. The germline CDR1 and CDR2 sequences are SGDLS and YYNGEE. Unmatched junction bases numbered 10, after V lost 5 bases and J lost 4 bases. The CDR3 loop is CASSPLGLAGGGANVLTF. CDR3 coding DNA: TGTGCCAGCAGTCCACTCGGGCTAGCGGGAGGGGGGGCCAACGTCCTGACTTTC.

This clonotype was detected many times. The CDR3 DNA reads TGTGCCAGCAGCAGCGGGAGGAGCACAGATACGCAGTATTTT. Translated: CASSSGRSTDTQYF. The rearrangement links TRBV9 to TRBJ2-3; 9 bases line up with TRBD2. Germline-derived CDR1 and CDR2 are SGDLS and YYNGEE. This CDR3 is 14 amino acids long. V was clipped by 4 bases and J by 0 bases; unmatched bases: 0. The full variable domain, completed using reference TRBV9 and TRBJ2-3, is DSGVTQTPKHLITATGQRVTLRCSPRSGDLSVYWYQQSLDQGLQFLIQYYNGEERAKGNILERFSAQQFPDLHSELNLSSLELGDSALYFCASSSGRSTDTQYFGPGTRLTVL.

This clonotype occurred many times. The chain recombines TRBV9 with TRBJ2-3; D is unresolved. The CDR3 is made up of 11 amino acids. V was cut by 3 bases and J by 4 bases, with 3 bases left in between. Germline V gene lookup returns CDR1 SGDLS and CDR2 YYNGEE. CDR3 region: CASSAADTQYF. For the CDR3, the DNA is TGTGCCAGCAGCGCGGCAGATACGCAGTATTTT. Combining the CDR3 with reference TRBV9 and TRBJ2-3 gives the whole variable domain DSGVTQTPKHLITATGQRVTLRCSPRSGDLSVYWYQQSLDQGLQFLIQYYNGEERAKGNILERFSAQQFPDLHSELNLSSLELGDSALYFCASSAADTQYFGPGTRLTVL.

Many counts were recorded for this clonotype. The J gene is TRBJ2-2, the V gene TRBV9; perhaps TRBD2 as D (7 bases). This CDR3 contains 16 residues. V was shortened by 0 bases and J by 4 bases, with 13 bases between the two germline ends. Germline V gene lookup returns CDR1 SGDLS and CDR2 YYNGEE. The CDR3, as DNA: TGTGCCAGCAGCGTAGTTGGGGGGGCGAGCACCGGGGAGCTGTTTTTT. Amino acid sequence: CASSVVGGASTGELFF.